This T cell receptor beta chain stems from a study of blood T cell repertoires in COVID-19. In the original processing: Estimation of nucleated cell counts was performed using reference gene primer amplification. Profiled with immunoSEQ multiplex PCR; TCRdb holds only in-frame clones, not every one. The V and J calls and the clone size are those of that table, but D and trimming were determined from the DNA. The profile covers approximately 260,000 clones, with around 85% appearing a single time and around 3% taken by the ten largest. The CDR3 has 13 amino acids. Germline V CDR1 and CDR2: SQVTM, ANQGSEA. V dropped 6 bases and J dropped 7; count of bases not matched to a gene: 6.

The chain recombines TRBV29-1 with TRBJ1-6, with 7 bases that match TRBD1. The sample consisted of PBMCs or T cells enriched from blood (not recorded which). The receptor was isolated from a woman aged 40 to 55 with acute COVID-19. The CDR3 DNA reads TGCAGCGTGGCCGGGACAGCGAATTCACCCCTCCACTTT. Translated: CSVAGTANSPLHF.